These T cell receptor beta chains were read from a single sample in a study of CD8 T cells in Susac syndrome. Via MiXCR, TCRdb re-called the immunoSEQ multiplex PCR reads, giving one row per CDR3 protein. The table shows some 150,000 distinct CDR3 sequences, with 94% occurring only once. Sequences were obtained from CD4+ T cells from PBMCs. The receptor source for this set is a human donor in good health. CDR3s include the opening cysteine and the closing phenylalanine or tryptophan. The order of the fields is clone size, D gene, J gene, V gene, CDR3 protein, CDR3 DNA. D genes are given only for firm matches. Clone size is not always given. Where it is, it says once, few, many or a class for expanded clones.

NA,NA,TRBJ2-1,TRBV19,CASRDYNEQFF,TGTGCCAGTAGGGACTACAATGAGCAGTTCTTC
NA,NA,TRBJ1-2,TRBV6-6,CASTGGSLNYGYTF,TGTGCCAGCACGGGGGGATCCCTTAACTATGGCTACACCTTC
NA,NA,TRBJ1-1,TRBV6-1,CASSGFRANTEAFF,TGTGCCAGCAGTGGGTTCAGGGCGAACACTGAAGCTTTCTTT
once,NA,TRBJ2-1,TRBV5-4,CASSPERTSGDEQFF,TGTGCCAGCAGCCCCGAACGGACCTCCGGGGATGAGCAGTTCTTC
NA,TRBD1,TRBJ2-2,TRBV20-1,CSASDRVSGELFF,TGCAGTGCTAGTGACAGGGTGAGCGGGGAGCTGTTTTTT
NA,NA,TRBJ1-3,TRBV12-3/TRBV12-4,CASSFPGGSQSSGNTIYF,TGTGCCAGCAGTTTCCCGGGCGGCAGTCAAAGCTCTGGAAACACCATATATTTT
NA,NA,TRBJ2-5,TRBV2,CASIETAGEETQYF,TGTGCCAGCATTGAGACAGCCGGTGAAGAGACCCAGTACTTC
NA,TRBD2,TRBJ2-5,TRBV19,CASSPTLTSGMGETQYF,TGTGCCAGTAGCCCGACCCTGACTAGCGGAATGGGAGAGACCCAGTACTTC
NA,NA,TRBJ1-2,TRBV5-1,CASSSSGIRNYGYTF,TGCGCCAGCAGCTCGTCGGGCATACGGAACTATGGCTACACCTTC
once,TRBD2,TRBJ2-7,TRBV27,CASSSPAGGSYEQYF,TGTGCCAGCAGTTCCCCAGCGGGGGGGTCCTACGAGCAGTACTTC
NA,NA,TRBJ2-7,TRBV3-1,CASSQNLRAGPFYEQYF,TGTGCCAGCAGCCAAAATTTAAGAGCGGGTCCCTTCTACGAGCAGTACTTC
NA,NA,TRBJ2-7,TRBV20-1,CSANSGWGEQYF,TGCAGTGCTAATTCAGGGTGGGGCGAGCAGTACTTC
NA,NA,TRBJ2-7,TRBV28,CASSSPVHEQYF,TGTGCCAGCAGTTCCCCAGTCCACGAGCAGTACTTC
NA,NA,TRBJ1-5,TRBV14,CARMTGPNQPQHF,TGTGCCAGGATGACAGGTCCCAATCAGCCCCAGCATTTT
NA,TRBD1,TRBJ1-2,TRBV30,CAWSWGQGFNYGYTF,TGTGCCTGGAGTTGGGGACAGGGTTTTAACTATGGCTACACCTTC
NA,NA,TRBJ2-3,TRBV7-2,CASSLVRLSDTQYF,TGTGCCAGCAGCTTAGTGAGGCTCTCCGATACGCAGTATTTT
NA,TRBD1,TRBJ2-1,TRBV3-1,CASSLRQGRLNEQFF,TGTGCCAGCAGCCTTCGACAGGGGAGGTTAAATGAGCAGTTCTTC
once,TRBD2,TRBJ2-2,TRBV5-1,CASSLTSGGTGELFF,TGCGCCAGCAGTTTGACTAGCGGAGGAACCGGGGAGCTGTTTTTT
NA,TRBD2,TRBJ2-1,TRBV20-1,CSAPSPGTSAEQFF,TGCAGTGCTCCCTCCCCCGGGACTAGCGCTGAGCAGTTCTTC
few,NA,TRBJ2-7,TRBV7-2,CASSLDGGTYEQYF,TGTGCCAGCAGCTTAGATGGTGGTACCTACGAGCAGTACTTC
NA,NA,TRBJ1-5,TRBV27,CASSLYRYADQPQHF,TGTGCCAGCAGTTTATACAGGTATGCGGATCAGCCCCAGCATTTT
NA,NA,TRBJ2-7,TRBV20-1,CSASSTEYEQYF,TGCAGTGCTAGTTCGACGGAGTACGAGCAGTACTTC
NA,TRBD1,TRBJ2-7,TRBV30,CAFPRTPGQRYEQYF,TGTGCCTTTCCAAGGACCCCGGGACAGCGGTACGAGCAGTACTTC
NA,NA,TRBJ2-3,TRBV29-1,CSVPLRNTDTQYF,TGCAGCGTTCCCCTGCGGAACACAGATACGCAGTATTTT
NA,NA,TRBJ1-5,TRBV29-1,CSARGPGNQPQHF,TGCAGCGCTCGCGGGCCGGGTAATCAGCCCCAGCATTTT
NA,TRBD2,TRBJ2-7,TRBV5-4,CASSSVLAGDEQYF,TGTGCCAGCAGCTCAGTACTAGCGGGAGACGAGCAGTACTTC
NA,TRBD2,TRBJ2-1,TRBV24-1,CATSLAGEPNEQFF,TGTGCCACCTCATTAGCGGGAGAACCCAATGAGCAGTTCTTC
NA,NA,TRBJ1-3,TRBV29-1,CSVVGNSGNTIYF,TGCAGCGTTGTGGGGAACTCTGGAAACACCATATATTTT
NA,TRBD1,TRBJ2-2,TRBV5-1,CASSPRDRDGTGELFF,TGCGCCAGCAGCCCGCGGGACAGGGACGGGACCGGGGAGCTGTTTTTT
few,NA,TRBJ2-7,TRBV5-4,CASSPGQSQRYEQYF,TGTGCCAGCAGCCCAGGGCAGTCCCAGAGGTACGAGCAGTACTTC
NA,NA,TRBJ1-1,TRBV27,CASSPRAIPTEAFF,TGTGCCAGCAGTCCACGGGCGATACCCACTGAAGCTTTCTTT
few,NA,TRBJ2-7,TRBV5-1,CASNREGTSYEQYF,TGCGCCAGCAACCGTGAAGGGACCTCCTACGAGCAGTACTTC
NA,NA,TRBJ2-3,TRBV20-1,CSARWGGGSDTQYF,TGCAGTGCTAGATGGGGTGGGGGGTCAGATACGCAGTATTTT
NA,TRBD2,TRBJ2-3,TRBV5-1,CASSFGGSSGSGDTQYF,TGCGCCAGCAGCTTTGGCGGGTCTAGCGGGAGTGGAGATACGCAGTATTTT
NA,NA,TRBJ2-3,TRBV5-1,CASGVVSTDTQYF,TGCGCCAGCGGGGTAGTTAGCACAGATACGCAGTATTTT
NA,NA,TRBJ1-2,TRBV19,CASSDGGHYGYTF,TGTGCCAGTAGCGACGGGGGTCACTATGGCTACACCTTC
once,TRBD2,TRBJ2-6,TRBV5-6,CASSFGGRGISGANVLTF,TGTGCCAGCAGCTTCGGCGGGAGGGGGATCTCTGGGGCCAACGTCCTGACTTTC
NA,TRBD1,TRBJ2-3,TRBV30,CAWSYTGGFTDTQYF,TGTGCCTGGAGTTACACAGGGGGCTTTACAGATACGCAGTATTTT
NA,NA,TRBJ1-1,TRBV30,CAWTADMNTEAFF,TGTGCCTGGACAGCTGATATGAACACTGAAGCTTTCTTT
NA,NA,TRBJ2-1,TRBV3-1,CASSQGDSHNEQFF,TGTGCCAGCAGCCAAGGAGACTCCCACAATGAGCAGTTCTTC
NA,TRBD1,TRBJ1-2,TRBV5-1,CASSLDRDYGYTF,TGTGCCAGCTCCCTTGACAGGGACTATGGCTACACCTTC
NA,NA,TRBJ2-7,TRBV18,CASSPGDGRPEQYF,TGTGCCAGCTCACCAGGGGACGGGAGACCTGAGCAGTACTTC
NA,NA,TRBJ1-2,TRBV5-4,CASSLHRFPGYTF,TGTGCCAGCAGCTTACACAGGTTTCCGGGCTACACCTTC
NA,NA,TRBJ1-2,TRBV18,CASSPARLNYGYTF,TGTGCCAGCTCACCGGCCAGGCTGAACTATGGCTACACCTTC
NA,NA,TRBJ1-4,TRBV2,CASRKGGGSEKLFF,TGTGCCAGCAGAAAGGGGGGGGGAAGTGAAAAACTGTTTTTT
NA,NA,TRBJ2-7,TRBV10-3,CAIKSSYEQYF,TGTGCCATCAAGAGCAGCTACGAGCAGTACTTC
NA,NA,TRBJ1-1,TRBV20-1,CSAVWGGGGNTEAFF,TGCAGTGCCGTTTGGGGGGGAGGCGGGAACACTGAAGCTTTCTTT
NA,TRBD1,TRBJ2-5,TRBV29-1,CSVERQGPDTQYF,TGCAGCGTTGAACGACAGGGACCTGATACCCAGTACTTC
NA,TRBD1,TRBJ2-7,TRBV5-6,CASMTGITYEQYF,TGTGCCAGCATGACAGGGATTACCTACGAGCAGTACTTC
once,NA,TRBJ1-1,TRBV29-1,CSVETRARRGTEAFF,TGCAGCGTTGAGACCCGGGCCAGGAGGGGCACTGAAGCTTTCTTT
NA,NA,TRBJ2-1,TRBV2,CASSESVGLYNEQFF,TGTGCCAGCAGTGAATCGGTGGGTCTTTACAATGAGCAGTTCTTC